The source of this TCR beta chain is a study of blood T cell repertoires in COVID-19. Whole-study context: Spain, Italy and the United States supplied samples that represented acute and convalescent COVID-19. Sources were T cells, B-cell-depleted T cells, or PBMCs; the material itself was cDNA or gDNA.

Per the original methods: It was from reference gene primer amplification that nucleated cell counts were estimated. Method: immunoSEQ multiplex PCR; TCRdb's copy keeps in-frame clones and lacks some. V, J and clone size were drawn from that table, and D and trimming were deduced from the DNA. There are approximately 140,000 clones in the sample; around 90% occur only once, and approximately 10% lies in the top ten. Trimming took 6 bases from V and 5 from J; bases not matched to a gene: 3. The CDR3 length is 12 residues. Per the germline V gene, CDR1 is SNHLY and CDR2 is FYNNEI. The chain uses TRBV2 and TRBJ2-5; 7 bases map to TRBD2. The sequence came from a man aged 55 to 70 with active or convalescent COVID-19. The sequenced material came from peripheral blood. The CDR3 is CASRREGETQYF. In nucleotides, the CDR3 is TGTGCCAGCAGAAGGGAGGGCGAGACCCAGTACTTC.